The clone carrying this TCR beta chain was seen only a few times. The ends lost 4 bases at V and 2 bases at J; junction bases unmatched: 4. Germline-derived CDR1 and CDR2 are SGHRS and YFSETQ. CDR3 size: 15 residues. The protocol attached unique molecular identifiers to individual cDNA molecules. TCRdb reanalysed the 5' RACE reads using MiXCR and keeps one entry per CDR3 protein. The data contain around 57,000 distinct CDR3 sequences, about 6% of them singletons. The data belong to a study of early T cells in non-severe SARS-CoV-2 infection. The gene calls are TRBV5-1 and TRBJ2-2; 8 bases map to TRBD1. The material was whole blood, obtained at baseline. The sequence came from an adult who was a healthcare worker with PCR-confirmed SARS-CoV-2 infection or an uninfected control (not recorded which). The CDR3 sequence is CASSADRENTGELFF. For the CDR3, the DNA is TGCGCCAGCAGCGCGGACAGGGAAAACACCGGGGAGCTGTTTTTT.